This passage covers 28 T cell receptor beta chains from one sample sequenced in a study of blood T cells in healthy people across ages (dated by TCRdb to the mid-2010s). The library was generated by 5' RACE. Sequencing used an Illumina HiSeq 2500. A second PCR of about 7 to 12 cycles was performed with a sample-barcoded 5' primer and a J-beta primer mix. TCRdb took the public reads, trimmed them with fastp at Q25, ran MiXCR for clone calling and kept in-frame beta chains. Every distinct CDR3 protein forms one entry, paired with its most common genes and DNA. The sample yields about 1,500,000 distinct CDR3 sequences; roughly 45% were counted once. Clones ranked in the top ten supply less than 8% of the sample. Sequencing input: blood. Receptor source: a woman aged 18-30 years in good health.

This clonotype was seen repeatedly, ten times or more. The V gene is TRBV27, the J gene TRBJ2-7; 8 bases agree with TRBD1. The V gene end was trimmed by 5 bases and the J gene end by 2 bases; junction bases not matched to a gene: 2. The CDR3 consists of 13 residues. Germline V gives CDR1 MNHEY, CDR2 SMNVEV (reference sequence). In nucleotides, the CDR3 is TGTGCCAGCAGTCGGGGACAGGCCTACGAGCAGTACTTC. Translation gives CASSRGQAYEQYF.

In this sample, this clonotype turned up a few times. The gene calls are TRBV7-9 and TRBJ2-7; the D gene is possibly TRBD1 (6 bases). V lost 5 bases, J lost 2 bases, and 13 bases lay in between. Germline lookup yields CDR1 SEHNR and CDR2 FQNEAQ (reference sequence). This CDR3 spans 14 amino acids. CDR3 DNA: TGTGCCAGCAGCACACGGGACAAAGCCTACGAGCAGTACTTC. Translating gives CASSTRDKAYEQYF.

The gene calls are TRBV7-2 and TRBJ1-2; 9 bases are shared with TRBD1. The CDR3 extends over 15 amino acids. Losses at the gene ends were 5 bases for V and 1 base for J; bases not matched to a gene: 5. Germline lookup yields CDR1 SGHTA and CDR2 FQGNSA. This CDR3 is CASSLQGALNYGYTF. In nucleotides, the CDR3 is TGTGCCAGCAGCCTACAGGGGGCCCTTAACTATGGCTACACCTTC.

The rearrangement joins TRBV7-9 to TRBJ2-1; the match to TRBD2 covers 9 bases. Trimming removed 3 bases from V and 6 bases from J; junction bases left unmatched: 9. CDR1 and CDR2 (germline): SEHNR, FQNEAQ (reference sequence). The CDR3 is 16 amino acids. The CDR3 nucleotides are TGTGCCAGCAGCTTGGAGGGCGGGAGGGCCACCAATGAGCAGTTCTTC. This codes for CASSLEGGRATNEQFF. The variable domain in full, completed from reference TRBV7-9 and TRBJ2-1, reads DTGVSQNPRHKITKRGQNVTFRCDPISEHNRLYWYRQTLGQGPEFLTYFQNEAQLEKSRLLSDRFSAERPKGSFSTLEIQRTEQGDSAMYLCASSLEGGRATNEQFFGPGTRLTVL.

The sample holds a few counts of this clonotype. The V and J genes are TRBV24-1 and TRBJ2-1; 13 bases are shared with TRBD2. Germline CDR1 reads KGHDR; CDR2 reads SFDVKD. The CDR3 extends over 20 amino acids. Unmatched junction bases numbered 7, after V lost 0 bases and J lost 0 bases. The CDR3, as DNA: TGTGCCACCAGTGATTTGCGGGGGACTAGCGGGGTATCCTCCTACAATGAGCAGTTCTTC. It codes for CATSDLRGTSGVSSYNEQFF.

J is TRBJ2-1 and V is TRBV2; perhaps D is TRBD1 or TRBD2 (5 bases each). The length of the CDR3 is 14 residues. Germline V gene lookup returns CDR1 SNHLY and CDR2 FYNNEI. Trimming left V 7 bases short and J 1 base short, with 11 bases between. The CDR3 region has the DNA TGTGCCAGCACCCGGGACGAGTCCTACAATGAGCAGTTCTTC. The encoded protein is CASTRDESYNEQFF.

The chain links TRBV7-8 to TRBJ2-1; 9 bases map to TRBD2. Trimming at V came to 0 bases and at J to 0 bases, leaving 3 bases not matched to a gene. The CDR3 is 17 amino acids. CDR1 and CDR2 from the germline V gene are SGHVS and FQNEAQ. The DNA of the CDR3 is TGTGCCAGCAGCTTAGCGCCTAGCGGGGTCTCCTACAATGAGCAGTTCTTC. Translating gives CASSLAPSGVSYNEQFF.

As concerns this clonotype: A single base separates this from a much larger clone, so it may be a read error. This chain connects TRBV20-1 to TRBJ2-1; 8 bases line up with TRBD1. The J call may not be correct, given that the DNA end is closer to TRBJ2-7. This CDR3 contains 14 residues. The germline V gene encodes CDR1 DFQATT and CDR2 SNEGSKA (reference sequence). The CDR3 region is CSASGTGPYNEQYF. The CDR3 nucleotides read TGCAGTGCTTCCGGGACAGGTCCGTACAATGAGCAGTACTTC.

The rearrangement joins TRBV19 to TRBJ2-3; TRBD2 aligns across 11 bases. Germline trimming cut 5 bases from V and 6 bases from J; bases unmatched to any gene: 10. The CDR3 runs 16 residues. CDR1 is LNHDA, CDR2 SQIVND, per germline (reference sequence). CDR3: CASSPITSGRSDTQYF. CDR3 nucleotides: TGTGCCAGTAGTCCAATTACTAGCGGGAGATCGGATACGCAGTATTTT.

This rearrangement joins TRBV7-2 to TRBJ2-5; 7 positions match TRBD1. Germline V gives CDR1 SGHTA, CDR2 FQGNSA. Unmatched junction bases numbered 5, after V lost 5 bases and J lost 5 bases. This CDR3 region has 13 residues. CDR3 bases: TGTGCCAGCAGCCAGGGGGTTTCGGAGACCCAGTACTTC. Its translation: CASSQGVSETQYF.

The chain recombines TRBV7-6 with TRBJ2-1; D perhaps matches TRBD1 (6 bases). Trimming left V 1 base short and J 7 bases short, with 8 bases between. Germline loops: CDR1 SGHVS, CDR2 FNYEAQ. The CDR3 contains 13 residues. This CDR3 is CASSLGDRNEQFF. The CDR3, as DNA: TGTGCCAGCAGCTTAGGCGACAGGAATGAGCAGTTCTTC.

The CDR3 region is CSVVSVIADTQYF. In DNA form, the CDR3 reads TGCAGCGTCGTTAGCGTGATAGCAGATACGCAGTATTTT. The chain joins TRBV29-1 to TRBJ2-3, with a weak D call TRBD2 (5 bases). V lost 6 bases to trimming and J lost 4 bases, with 14 bases between them. CDR1 SQVTM and CDR2 ANQGSEA come from the germline V gene. The CDR3 covers 13 residues.

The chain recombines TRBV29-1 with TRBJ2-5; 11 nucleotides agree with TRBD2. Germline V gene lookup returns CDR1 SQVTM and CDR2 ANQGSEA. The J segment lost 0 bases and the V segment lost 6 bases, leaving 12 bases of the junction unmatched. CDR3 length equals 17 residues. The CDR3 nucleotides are TGCAGCGTCTGGGGACTAGCGGAAACTACGTACCAAGAGACCCAGTACTTC. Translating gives CSVWGLAETTYQETQYF.

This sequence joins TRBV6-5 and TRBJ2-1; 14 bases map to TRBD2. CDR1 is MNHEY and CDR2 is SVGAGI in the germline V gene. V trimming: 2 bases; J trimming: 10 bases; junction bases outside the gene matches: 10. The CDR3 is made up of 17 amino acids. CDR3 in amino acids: CASSYVGLAGVSYEQFF. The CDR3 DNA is TGTGCCAGCAGTTACGTGGGACTAGCGGGGGTATCCTACGAGCAGTTCTTC.

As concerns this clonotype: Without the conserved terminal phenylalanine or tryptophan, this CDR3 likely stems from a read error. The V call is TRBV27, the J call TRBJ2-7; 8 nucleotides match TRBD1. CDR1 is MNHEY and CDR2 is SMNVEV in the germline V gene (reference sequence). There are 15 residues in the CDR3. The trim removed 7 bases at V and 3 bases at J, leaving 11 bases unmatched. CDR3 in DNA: TGTGCCAGCAAGTGGACCGGGACAGGAGTCTACGAGCAGTACTTA. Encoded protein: CASKWTGTGVYEQYL.

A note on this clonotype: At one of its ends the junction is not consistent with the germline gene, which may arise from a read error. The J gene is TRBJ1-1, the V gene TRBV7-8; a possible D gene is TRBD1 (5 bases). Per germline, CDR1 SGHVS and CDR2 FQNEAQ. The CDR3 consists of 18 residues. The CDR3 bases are TGTGCCAGTAGCTTATGGCGGACGGGGGGGACTGAAGACACTGAAGCTTTCTTT. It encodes CASSLWRTGGTEDTEAFF.

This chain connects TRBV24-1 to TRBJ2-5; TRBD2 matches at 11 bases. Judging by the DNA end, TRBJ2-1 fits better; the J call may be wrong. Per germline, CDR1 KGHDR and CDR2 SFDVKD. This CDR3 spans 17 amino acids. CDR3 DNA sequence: TGTGCCACCAGTGATTCTGGGACTAGCGGATTACAAGAGACCCAGTTCTTC. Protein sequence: CATSDSGTSGLQETQFF.

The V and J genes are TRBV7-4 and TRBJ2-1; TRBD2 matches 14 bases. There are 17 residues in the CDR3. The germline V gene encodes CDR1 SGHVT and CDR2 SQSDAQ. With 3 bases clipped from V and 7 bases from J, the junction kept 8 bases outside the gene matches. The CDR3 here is CASSFRTSGGPSNEQFF. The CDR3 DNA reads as TGTGCCAGCAGCTTCCGGACTAGCGGGGGGCCGAGTAATGAGCAGTTCTTC. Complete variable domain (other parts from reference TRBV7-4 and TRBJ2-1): GAGVSQSPRYKVAKRGRDVALRCDSISGHVTLYWYRQTLGQGSEVLTYSQSDAQRDKSGRPSGRFSAERPERSVSTLKIQRTEQGDSAVYLCASSFRTSGGPSNEQFFGPGTRLTVL.

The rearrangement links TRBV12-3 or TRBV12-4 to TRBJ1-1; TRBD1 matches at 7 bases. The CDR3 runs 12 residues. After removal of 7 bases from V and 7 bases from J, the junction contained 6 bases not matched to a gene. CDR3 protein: CASMEGAGEAFF. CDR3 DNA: TGTGCCAGCATGGAGGGGGCGGGTGAAGCTTTCTTT.

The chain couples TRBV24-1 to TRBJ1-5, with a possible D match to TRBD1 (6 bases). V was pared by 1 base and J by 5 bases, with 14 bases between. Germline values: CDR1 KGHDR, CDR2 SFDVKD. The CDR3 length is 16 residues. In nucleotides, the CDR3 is TGTGCCACCAGTGATTTTCAGGGGAGTTTCGATCAGCCCCAGCATTTT. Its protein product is CATSDFQGSFDQPQHF.

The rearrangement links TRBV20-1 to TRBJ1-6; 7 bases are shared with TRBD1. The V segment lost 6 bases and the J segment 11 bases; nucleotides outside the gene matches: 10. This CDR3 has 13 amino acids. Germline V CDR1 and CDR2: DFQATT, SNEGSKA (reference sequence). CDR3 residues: CSATRDSTTPLHF. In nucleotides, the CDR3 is TGCAGTGCAACCCGGGACAGTACGACACCCCTCCACTTT.

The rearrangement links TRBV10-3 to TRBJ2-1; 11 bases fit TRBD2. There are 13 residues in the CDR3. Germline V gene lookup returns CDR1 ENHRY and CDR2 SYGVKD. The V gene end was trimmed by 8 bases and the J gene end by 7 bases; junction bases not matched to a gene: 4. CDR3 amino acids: CAIGLAGDNEQFF. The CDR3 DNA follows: TGTGCCATCGGACTAGCGGGCGATAATGAGCAGTTCTTC.

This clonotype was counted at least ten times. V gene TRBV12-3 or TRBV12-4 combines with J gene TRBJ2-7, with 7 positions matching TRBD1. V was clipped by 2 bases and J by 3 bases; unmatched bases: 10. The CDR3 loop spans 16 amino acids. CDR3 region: CASSLSDREGRYEQYF. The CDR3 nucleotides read TGTGCCAGCAGTTTATCCGACAGGGAAGGTCGCTACGAGCAGTACTTC.

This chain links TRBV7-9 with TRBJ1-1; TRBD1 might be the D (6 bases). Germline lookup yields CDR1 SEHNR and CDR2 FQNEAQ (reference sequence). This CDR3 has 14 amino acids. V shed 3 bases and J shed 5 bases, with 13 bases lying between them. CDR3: CASSFDGQSTEAFF. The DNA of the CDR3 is TGTGCCAGCAGCTTCGATGGACAGTCGACTGAAGCTTTCTTT.

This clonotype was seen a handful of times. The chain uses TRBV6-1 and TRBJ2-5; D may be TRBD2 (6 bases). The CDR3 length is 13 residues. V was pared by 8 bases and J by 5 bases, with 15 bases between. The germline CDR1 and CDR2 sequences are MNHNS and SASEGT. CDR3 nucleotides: TGTGCCAGCGGAGGGGCAATAGGTGAGACCCAGTACTTC. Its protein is CASGGAIGETQYF.

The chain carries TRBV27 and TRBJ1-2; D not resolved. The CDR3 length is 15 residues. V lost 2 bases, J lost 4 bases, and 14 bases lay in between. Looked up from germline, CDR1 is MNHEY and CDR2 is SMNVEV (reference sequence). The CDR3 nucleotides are TGTGCCAGCAGTTTAAGGTGGGAACAAACCTATGGCTACACCTTC. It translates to CASSLRWEQTYGYTF.

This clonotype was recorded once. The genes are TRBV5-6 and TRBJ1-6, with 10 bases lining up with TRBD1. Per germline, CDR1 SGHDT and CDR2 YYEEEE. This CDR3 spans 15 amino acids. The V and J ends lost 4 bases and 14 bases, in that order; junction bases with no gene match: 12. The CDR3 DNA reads TGTGCCAGCAGCAACGGGACAGGGGATAGCATCACCCTCCACTTT. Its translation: CASSNGTGDSITLHF.

The CDR3 protein is CASSWTGGTETQYF. The DNA for the CDR3 is TGTGCCAGCAGCTGGACAGGGGGCACGGAGACCCAGTACTTC. The rearrangement joins TRBV11-2 to TRBJ2-5, with 11 bases identical to TRBD1. Germline assignment: CDR1 SGHAT and CDR2 FQNNGV. Germline trimming cut 4 bases from V and 5 bases from J; bases unmatched to any gene: 3. CDR3 length: 14 residues.